This T cell receptor beta chain appears in the sequencing data of a study of CD8 T cells in Susac syndrome. Broader study findings: It was acknowledged by the study that relatively few individuals were included in its TCR sequencing and HLA analysis.

Unmatched junction bases numbered 9, after V lost 4 bases and J lost 8 bases. Germline CDR1 and CDR2: DFQATT and SNEGSKA (reference sequence). This CDR3 contains 13 residues. Comments on this clonotype: Its specificity is not known.

Reverse transcription of about 0.45 to 1 ug RNA was carried out with random hexamers. Multiplex PCR with immunoSEQ amplified the TCR beta CDR3 across 54 Vbeta and 13 Jbeta. TCRdb ran MiXCR on the immunoSEQ multiplex PCR reads and lists one entry per CDR3 protein. The sample records about 140,000 distinct CDR3 sequences, 85% to 95% being singletons. CD8+ and CD4+ blood T cells underwent TCR beta sequencing. Purification of the CD8+ and CD4+ T cells relied on negative isolation, and TEMRA cells underwent FACS enrichment. This TCR was sampled from a human donor with multiple sclerosis. This chain uses TRBV20-1 with TRBJ1-2, with 8 nucleotides matching TRBD1. Sequenced sample: CD4+ T cells from PBMCs. CDR3 in amino acids: CSATRDRLFGYTF. The CDR3 DNA sequence: TGCAGTGCTACCCGGGACAGGTTGTTCGGCTACACCTTC.